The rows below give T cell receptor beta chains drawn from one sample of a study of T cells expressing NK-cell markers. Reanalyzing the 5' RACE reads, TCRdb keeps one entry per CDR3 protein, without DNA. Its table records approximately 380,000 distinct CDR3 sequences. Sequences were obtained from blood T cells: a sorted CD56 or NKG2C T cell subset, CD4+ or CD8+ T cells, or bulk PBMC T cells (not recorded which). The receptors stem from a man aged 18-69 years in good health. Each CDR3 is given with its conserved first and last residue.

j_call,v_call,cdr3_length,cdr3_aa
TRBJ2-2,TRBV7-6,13,CASTPRHTGELFF
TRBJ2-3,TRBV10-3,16,CAISDQRTGDTDTQYF
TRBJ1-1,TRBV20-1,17,CSARGRDRGTLNTEAFF
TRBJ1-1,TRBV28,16,CASSLPPWGGLTEAFF
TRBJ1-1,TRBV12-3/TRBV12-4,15,CASSPNSGLNTEAFF
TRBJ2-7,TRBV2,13,CASSDRHSSEQYF
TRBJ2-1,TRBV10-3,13,CAISEGGAGEQFF
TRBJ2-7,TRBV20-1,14,CSARGRANFYEQYF
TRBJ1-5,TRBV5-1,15,CASSPSPFGNQPQHF
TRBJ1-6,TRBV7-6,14,CASSATGINSPLHF
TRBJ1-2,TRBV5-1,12,CASRTENYGYTF
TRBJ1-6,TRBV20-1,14,CSARRQYYNSPLHF
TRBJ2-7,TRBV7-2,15,CASRNPGLPPGEQYF
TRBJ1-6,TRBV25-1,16,CASSEFGPGGNSPLHF
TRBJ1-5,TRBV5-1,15,CASSRTGGLNQPQHF
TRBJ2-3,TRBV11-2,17,CATAFVKTGVGADTQYF
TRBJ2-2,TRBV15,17,CATSRIGTGLDTGELFF
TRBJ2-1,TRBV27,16,CASSLDWRPPYNEQFF
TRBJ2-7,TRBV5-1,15,CASRLGQAKVYEQYF
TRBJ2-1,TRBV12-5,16,CASGLVGQISYNEQFF
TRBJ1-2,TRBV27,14,CASSSSDSNYGYTF
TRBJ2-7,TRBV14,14,CASSQQRGHYEQYF
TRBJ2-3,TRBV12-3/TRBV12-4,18,CASSHRQGGRWGTDTQYF
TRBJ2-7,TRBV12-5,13,CASGRGSAYEQYF
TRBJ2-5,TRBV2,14,CASSWSQTKETQYF
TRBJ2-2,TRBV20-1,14,CSARVGGASGELFF
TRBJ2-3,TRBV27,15,CASSPTPGAADTQYF
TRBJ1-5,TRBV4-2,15,CASSQEGRGISPQHF
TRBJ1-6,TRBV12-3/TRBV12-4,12,CASRGYNSPLHF
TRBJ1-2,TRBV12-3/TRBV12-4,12,CASSFGVYGYTF
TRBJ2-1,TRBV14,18,CASSQDWTPKHSYNEQFF
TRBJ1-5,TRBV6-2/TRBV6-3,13,CASSYQGHQPQHF
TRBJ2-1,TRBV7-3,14,CASSSLVGSLEQFF
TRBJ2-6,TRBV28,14,CASHGYSGANVLTF
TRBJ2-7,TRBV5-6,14,CASSPKARRTEQYF
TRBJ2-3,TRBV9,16,CASSVRPQRSADTQYF
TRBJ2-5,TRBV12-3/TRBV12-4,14,CASSAGGPQETQYF
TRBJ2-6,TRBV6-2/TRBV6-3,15,CASSPHHSGANVLTF
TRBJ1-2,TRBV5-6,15,CASSFYDREAGGYTF
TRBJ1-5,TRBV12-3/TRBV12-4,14,CASSRNRVDQPQHF
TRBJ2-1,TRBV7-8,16,CASSARTSGSYNEQFF
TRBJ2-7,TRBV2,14,CASSEGLAGDEQYF
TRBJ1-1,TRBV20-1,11,CSAHLWAEAFF
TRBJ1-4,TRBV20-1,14,CSARVAGRGEKLFF
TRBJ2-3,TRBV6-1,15,CASSVEPGHTDTQYF
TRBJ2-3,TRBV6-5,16,CASSSEGGGQVDTQYF